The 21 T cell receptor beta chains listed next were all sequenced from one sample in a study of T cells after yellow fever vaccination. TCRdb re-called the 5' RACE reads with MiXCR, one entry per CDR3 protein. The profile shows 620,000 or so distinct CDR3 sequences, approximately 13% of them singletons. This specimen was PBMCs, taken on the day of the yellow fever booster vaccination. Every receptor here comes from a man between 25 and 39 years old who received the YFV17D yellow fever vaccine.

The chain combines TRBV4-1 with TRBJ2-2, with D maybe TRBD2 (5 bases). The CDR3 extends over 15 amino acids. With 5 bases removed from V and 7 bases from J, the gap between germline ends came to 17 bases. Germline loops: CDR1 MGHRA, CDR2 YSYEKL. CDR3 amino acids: CASSKTDLSGGELFF. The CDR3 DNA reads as TGCGCCAGCAGCAAGACGGACTTATCCGGCGGGGAGCTGTTTTTT.

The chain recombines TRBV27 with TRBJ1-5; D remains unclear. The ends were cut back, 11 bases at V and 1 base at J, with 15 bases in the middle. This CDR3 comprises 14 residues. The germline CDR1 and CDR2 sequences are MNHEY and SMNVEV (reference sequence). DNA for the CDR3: TGTGCCGCGGGCGGGGATCGGAGCAATCAGCCCCAGCATTTT. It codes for CAAGGDRSNQPQHF.

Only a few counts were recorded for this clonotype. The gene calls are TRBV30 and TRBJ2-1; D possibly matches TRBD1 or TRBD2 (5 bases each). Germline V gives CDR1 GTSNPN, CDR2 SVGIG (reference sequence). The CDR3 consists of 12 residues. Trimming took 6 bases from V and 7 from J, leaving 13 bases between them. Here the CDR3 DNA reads TGTGCCTGTCCGGGACGGAAGAATGAGCAGTTCTTC. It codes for CACPGRKNEQFF.

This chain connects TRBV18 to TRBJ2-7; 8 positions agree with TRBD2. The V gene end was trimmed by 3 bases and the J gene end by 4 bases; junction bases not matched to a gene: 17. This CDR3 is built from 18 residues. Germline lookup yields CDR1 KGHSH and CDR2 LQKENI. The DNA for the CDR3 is TGTGCCAGCTCACCGAACGTTCAATCCGCGGGAGGAGTTTACGAGCAGTACTTC. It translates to CASSPNVQSAGGVYEQYF.

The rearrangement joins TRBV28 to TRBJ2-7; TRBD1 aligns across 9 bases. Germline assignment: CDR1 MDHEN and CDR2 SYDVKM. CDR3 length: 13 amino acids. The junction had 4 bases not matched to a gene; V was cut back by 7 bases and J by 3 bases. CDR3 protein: CASNRDRDYEQYF. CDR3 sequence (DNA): TGTGCCAGCAACCGGGACAGGGACTACGAGCAGTACTTC.

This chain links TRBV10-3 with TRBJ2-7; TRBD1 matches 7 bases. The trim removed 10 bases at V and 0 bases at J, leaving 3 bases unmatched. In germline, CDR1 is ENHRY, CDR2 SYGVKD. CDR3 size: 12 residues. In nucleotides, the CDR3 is TGTGCCAGCGCAGGGGGCTCCTACGAGCAGTACTTC. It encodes CASAGGSYEQYF.

CDR3 amino acids: CASSLKGDYGYTF. The CDR3 nucleotides are TGTGCCAGCAGCTTGAAAGGAGACTATGGCTACACCTTC. J is TRBJ1-2 and V is TRBV5-4, with D unresolved. V was shortened by 1 base and J by 3 bases, with 7 bases between the two germline ends. Germline CDR1 reads SGHNT; CDR2 reads YYREEE (reference sequence). The CDR3 spans 13 residues.

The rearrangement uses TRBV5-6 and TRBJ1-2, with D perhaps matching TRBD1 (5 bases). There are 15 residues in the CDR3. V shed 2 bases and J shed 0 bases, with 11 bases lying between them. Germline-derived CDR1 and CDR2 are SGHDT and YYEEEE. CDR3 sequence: CASSFRAGTNYGYTF. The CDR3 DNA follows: TGTGCCAGCAGCTTCAGGGCAGGGACTAACTATGGCTACACCTTC.

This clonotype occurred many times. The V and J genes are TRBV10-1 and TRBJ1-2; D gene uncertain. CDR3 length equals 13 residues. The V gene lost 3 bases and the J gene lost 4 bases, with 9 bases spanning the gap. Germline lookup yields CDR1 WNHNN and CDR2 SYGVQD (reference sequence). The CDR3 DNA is TGCGCCAGCAGTGAACCCGGCGGCTATGGCTACACCTTC. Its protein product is CASSEPGGYGYTF.

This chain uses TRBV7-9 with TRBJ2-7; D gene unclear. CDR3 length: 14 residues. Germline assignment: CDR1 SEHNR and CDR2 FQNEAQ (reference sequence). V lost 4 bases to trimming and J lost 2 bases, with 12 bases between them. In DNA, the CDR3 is TGTGCCAGCAGCTCAGCCCAACCGGCCTACGAGCAGTACTTC. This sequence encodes CASSSAQPAYEQYF.

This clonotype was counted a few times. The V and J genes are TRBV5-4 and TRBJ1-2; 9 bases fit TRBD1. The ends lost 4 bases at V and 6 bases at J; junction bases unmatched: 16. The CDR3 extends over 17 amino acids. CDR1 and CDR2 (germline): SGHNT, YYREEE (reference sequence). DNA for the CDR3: TGTGCCAGCAGCCTTCCACAGGGGGCCATCGGTCGGCATGGCTACACCTTC. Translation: CASSLPQGAIGRHGYTF.

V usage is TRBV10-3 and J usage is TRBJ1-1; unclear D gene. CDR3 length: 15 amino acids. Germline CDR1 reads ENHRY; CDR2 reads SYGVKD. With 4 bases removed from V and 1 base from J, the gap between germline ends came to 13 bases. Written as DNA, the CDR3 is TGTGCCATCAGTGGTCTGGGCCGATCGAACACTGAAGCTTTCTTT. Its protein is CAISGLGRSNTEAFF.

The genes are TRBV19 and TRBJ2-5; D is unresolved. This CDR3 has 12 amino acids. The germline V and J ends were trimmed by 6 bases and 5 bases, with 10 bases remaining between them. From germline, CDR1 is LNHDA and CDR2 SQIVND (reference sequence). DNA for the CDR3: TGTGCCAGTAGACTCTCGGGCGAGACCCAGTACTTC. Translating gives CASRLSGETQYF.

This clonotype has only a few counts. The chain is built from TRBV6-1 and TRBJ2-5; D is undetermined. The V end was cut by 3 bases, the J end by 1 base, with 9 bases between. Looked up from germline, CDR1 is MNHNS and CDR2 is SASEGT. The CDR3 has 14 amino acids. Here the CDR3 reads CASSDSWGQETQYF. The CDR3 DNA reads TGTGCCAGCAGTGACAGTTGGGGCCAAGAGACCCAGTACTTC.

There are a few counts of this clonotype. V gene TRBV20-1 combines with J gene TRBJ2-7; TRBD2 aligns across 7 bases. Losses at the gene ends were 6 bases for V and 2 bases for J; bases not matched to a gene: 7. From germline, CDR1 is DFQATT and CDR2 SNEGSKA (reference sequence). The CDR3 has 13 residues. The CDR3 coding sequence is TGCAGTGCCGAGCGGGGAGGCCCCTACGAGCAGTACTTC. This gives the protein CSAERGGPYEQYF.

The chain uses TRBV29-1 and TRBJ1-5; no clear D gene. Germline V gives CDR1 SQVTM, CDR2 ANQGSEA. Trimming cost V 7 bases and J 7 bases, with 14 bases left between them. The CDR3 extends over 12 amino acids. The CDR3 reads CSEVTVEQPQHF. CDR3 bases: TGCAGCGAGGTGACGGTAGAACAGCCCCAGCATTTT.

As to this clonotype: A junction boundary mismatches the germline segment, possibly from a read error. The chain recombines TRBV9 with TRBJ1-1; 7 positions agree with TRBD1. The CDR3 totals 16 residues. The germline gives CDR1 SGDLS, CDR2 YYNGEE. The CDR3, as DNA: TGTGCCAGCAGCACAACTTCCGGGACAGTGAACAGTGAAGCTTTCTTT. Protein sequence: CASSTTSGTVNSEAFF.

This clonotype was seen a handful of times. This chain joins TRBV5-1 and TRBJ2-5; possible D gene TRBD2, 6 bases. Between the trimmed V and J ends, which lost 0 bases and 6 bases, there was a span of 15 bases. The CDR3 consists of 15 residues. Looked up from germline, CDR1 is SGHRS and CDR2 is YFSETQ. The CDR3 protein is CASSLEASVAKTQYF. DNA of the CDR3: TGCGCCAGCAGCTTGGAGGCTAGCGTTGCGAAGACCCAGTACTTC.

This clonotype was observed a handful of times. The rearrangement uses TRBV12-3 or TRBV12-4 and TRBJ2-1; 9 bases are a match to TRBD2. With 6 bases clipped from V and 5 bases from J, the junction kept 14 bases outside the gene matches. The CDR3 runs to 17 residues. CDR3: CASSWRASGNFNNEQFF. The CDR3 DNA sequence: TGTGCCAGCAGCTGGAGAGCTAGCGGGAACTTTAACAATGAGCAGTTCTTC.

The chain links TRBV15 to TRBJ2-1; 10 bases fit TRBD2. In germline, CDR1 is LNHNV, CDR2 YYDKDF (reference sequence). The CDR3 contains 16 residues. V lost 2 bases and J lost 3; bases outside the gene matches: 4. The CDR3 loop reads CATSRPSGRVYNEQFF. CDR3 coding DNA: TGTGCCACCAGCAGACCGAGCGGGAGGGTCTACAATGAGCAGTTCTTC. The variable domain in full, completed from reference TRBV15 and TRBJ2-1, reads DAMVIQNPRYQVTQFGKPVTLSCSQTLNHNVMYWYQQKSSQAPKLLFHYYDKDFNNEADTPDNFQSRRPNTSFCFLDIRSPGLGDTAMYLCATSRPSGRVYNEQFFGPGTRLTVL.

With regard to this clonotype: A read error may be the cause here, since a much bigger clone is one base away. The CDR3 DNA follows: TGCACCAGCAGCAGGGGACAGGGGGCCTACGAGCAGTACTTC. Amino acids: CTSSRGQGAYEQYF. The chain is built from TRBV5-1 and TRBJ2-7; TRBD1 matches at 11 bases. Germline assignment: CDR1 SGHRS and CDR2 YFSETQ. The CDR3 totals 14 residues.